The source of this TCR beta chain is a study of a mutant IDH1 vaccine in newly diagnosed glioma. Looking at the study overall: The patients received vaccinations eight times, in weeks 1, 3, 5, 7, 11, 15, 19 and 23. Treatment recipients were approximately 62% male and about 40% female, and their mean age was roughly 40 years. Pretreatment consisted of radiotherapy, temozolomide, or both, with most receiving both. Overall study results and limits: Variations in leading peripheral T cell clonotypes appeared to have no connection with pseudoprogression.

Assay: immunoSEQ multiplex PCR; the TCRdb copy retains only in-frame clones and omits some. The sample contains 60,000 or so clones, 90% of which appear only once. Time point here: week 5, during vaccination. Alongside topical imiquimod, each dose of vaccine comprised 300 ug of mutant IDH1 20-mer peptide. CDR3 length equals 13 residues. Germline CDR1 SGHRS, CDR2 YFSETQ. Trimming took off 5 bases at V and 5 bases at J, with 10 bases between the two ends. Comments on this clone: Its antigen is not identified.

The starting material was PBMCs, obtained from a glioma patient whose treatment included an IDH1 peptide vaccine. J is TRBJ1-4 and V is TRBV5-1; no reliable D call. The receptor was derived from a middle-aged woman with glioma. The CDR3 DNA sequence: TGCGCCAGCAGGGACGGACGGAATGAAAAACTGTTTTTT. It codes for CASRDGRNEKLFF.